The subject of this entry is one T cell receptor beta chain. The data belong to a study of blood T cell repertoires in COVID-19. Study as a whole: COVID-19 samples from acute and convalescent phases originated in the United States, Italy and Spain. The cDNA or gDNA used as material had been derived from T cells, B-cell-depleted T cells, or PBMCs.

Trimming removed 3 bases at V and 8 bases at J, with 7 bases between. This CDR3 has 11 amino acids. Germline lookup yields CDR1 DFQATT and CDR2 SNEGSKA (reference sequence). The authors' processing: Counts of nucleated cells, estimated from reference gene primer amplification, were obtained. The protocol was immunoSEQ multiplex PCR, while the TCRdb copy is restricted to in-frame clones and leaves out a portion. The DNA gave D and trimming, while V, J and clone size come from that table. The sample lists more than 95,000 clones; roughly nine tenths were seen once. The sequencing input was peripheral blood. This chain connects TRBV20-1 to TRBJ1-4; D not resolved. The TCR was taken from a man aged 65 to 79 who had recovered from COVID-19. The CDR3 DNA reads as TGCAGTGCTAGGAAGAGGGAAAAACTGTTTTTT. Protein: CSARKREKLFF.